This T cell receptor (beta chain) was recorded in a study of response to subunit inactivated influenza vaccine. One entry per CDR3 protein results from TCRdb running MiXCR on the RT-PCR reads. Among approximately 480,000 distinct CDR3 sequences listed, roughly 11% were seen once. Germline values: CDR1 KGHDR, CDR2 SFDVKD. The CDR3 has 16 residues. Trimming took 2 bases from V and 2 from J, leaving 14 bases between them. This clonotype was detected ten times or more. This clonotype originated in a man aged 50 to 59 who received an inactivated influenza vaccine. The sample here was PBMCs from blood, taken roughly 45 days after vaccination. The rearrangement links TRBV24-1 to TRBJ1-2; D is undetermined. CDR3: CATSDSRSGRNYGYTF. The CDR3 DNA sequence: TGTGCCACCAGTGATTCACGCTCGGGCCGGAACTATGGCTACACCTTC.